This T cell receptor (beta chain) was recorded in a study of regulatory T cells in long-lasting Graves disease. Study results and limitations: Newly diagnosed Graves' patients had higher TCR diversity than persistent ones.

The CDR3 runs to 17 residues. Between the trimmed V and J ends, which lost 1 base and 0 bases, there was a span of 10 bases. Germline-derived CDR1 and CDR2 are SGHTA and FQGNSA. This clonotype showed up just a few times. Its antigen is unknown. Time point: newly diagnosed GD, antithyroid drugs for less than 3 months. RNA from PBMCs was the source of the TCR library. Graves' disease was diagnosed by American Thyroid Association guidelines. Construction of TCR beta libraries relied on iRepertoire HTBI primers and on Arm-PCR targeting CDR3 regions. TCRdb analysed the multiplex PCR reads with MiXCR anew, one entry per CDR3 protein. Here the sample spans a few hundred thousand distinct CDR3 sequences, roughly a sixth being singletons. The same sample was also used in a study of T cells in Graves' hyperthyroidism and ophthalmopathy. From that paper: During a first-round RT-PCR of the TCR CDR3, the HTBI primer set was used.

The sequencing used peripheral blood mononuclear cells (PBMCs), collected at new diagnosis, from a patient treated with antithyroid drugs. This sequence joins TRBV7-2 and TRBJ2-6; D unresolved. This sequence was found in a man between 40 and 49 years old with Graves disease. The CDR3 sequence: CASSLVARSSGANVLTF. CDR3 DNA sequence: TGTGCCAGCAGCTTAGTCGCTCGGAGCTCTGGGGCCAACGTCCTGACTTTC. The full variable domain, with the rest looked up from reference TRBV7-2 and TRBJ2-6, is GAGVSQSPSNKVTEKGKDVELRCDPISGHTALYWYRQSLGQGLEFLIYFQGNSAPDKSGLPSDRFSAERTGGSVSTLTIQRTQQEDSAVYLCASSLVARSSGANVLTFGAGSRLTVL.